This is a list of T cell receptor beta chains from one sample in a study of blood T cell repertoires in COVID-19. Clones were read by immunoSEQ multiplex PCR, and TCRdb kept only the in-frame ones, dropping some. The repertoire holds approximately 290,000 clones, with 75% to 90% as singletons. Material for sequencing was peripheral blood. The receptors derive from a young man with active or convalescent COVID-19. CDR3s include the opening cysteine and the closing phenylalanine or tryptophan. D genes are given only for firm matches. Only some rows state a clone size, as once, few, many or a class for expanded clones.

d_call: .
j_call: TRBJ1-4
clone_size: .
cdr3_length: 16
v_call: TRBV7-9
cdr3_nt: TGTGCCAGCAGCCCGTCGACAGAGCCAACTAATGAAAAACTGTTTTTT
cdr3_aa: CASSPSTEPTNEKLFF

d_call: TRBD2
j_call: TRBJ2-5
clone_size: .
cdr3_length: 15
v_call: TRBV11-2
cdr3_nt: TGTGCCAGCAGCTTCCTAGCGGGAGCTGGAGAGACCCAGTACTTC
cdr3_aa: CASSFLAGAGETQYF

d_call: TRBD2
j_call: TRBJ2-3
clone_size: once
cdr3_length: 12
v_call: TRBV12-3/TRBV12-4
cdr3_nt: TGTGCCAGCAGTCTCGGGGGGGATACGCAGTATTTT
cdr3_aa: CASSLGGDTQYF

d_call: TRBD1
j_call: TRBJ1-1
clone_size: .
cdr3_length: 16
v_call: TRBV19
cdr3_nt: TGTGCCAGTAGTAGAGGGACAGGATACATGAACACTGAAGCTTTCTTT
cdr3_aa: CASSRGTGYMNTEAFF

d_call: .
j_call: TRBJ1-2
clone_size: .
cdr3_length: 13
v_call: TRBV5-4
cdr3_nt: TGTGCCAGCAGCAACCCGGGTAGCTATGGCTACACCTTC
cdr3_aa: CASSNPGSYGYTF

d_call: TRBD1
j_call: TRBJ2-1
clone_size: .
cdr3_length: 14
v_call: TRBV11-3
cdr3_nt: TGTGCCAGCAGCCTGGGACAGGGGGTGAATGAGCAGTTCTTC
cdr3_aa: CASSLGQGVNEQFF

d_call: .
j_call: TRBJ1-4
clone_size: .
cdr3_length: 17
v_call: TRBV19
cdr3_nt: TGTGCCAGTAGTGCCATTCCGCCCGGTCTAACTAATGAAAAACTGTTTTTT
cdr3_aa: CASSAIPPGLTNEKLFF

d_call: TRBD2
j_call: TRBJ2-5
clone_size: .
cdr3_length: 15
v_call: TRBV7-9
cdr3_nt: TGTGCCAGCAGCTCTAGCGGGGGAATCCGAAAGACCCAGTACTTC
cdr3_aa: CASSSSGGIRKTQYF

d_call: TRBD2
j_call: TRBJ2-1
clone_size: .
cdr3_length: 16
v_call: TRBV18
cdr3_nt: TGTGCCAGCTCACCACCGGGACTAGCGGGCTACAATGAGCAGTTCTTC
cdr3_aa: CASSPPGLAGYNEQFF

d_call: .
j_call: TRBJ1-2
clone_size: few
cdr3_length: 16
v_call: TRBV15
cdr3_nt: TGTGCCACCAGCAGAGGATTAATTTGGAGAGACTATGGCTACACCTTC
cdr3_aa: CATSRGLIWRDYGYTF

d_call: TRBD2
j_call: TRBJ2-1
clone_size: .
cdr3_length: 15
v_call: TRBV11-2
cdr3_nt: TGTGCCAGCAGCTTATCCCCGACTAGCCAAAATGAGCAGTTCTTC
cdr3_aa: CASSLSPTSQNEQFF

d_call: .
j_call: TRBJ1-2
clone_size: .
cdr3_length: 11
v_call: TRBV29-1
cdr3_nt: TGCAGCGATAGAGACAGCTATGGCTACACCTTC
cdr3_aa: CSDRDSYGYTF

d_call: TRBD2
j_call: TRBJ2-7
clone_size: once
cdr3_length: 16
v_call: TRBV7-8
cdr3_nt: TGTGCCAGCAGCTTAAGGCAGCGGGAGTCCATAAACGAGCAGTACTTC
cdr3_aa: CASSLRQRESINEQYF

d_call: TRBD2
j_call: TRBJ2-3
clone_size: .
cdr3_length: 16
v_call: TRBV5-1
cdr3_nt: TGCGCCAGCACCTACCGGACTAGCAGAAGCACAGATACGCAGTATTTT
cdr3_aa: CASTYRTSRSTDTQYF

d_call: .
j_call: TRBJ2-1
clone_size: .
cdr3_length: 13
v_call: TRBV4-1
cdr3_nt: TGCGCCAGCAGCCAGGTGCTAGGCAATGAGCAGTTCTTC
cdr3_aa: CASSQVLGNEQFF

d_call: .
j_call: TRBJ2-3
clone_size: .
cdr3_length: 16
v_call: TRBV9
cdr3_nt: TGTGCCAGCAGCGTAGAAGGCTTCGGGTTCACAGATACGCAGTATTTT
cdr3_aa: CASSVEGFGFTDTQYF

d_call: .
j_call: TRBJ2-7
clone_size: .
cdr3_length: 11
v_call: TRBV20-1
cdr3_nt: TGCAGTGCTTCCCTTTCCTACGAGCAGTACTTC
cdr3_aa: CSASLSYEQYF

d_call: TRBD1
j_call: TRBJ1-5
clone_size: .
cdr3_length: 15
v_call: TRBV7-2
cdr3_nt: TGTGCCAGCAGCCCCGAGACAGGGTACAATCAGCCCCAGCATTTT
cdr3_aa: CASSPETGYNQPQHF

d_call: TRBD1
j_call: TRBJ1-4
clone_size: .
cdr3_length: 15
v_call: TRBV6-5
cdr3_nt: TGTGCCAGCAGTTACGGCACAGGGGGCAGTGAAAAACTGTTTTTT
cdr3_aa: CASSYGTGGSEKLFF

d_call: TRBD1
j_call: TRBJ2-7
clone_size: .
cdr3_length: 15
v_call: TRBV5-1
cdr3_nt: TGCGCCAGCAGCACCCCTGGGACAGCCGGTAACGAGCAGTACTTC
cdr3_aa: CASSTPGTAGNEQYF

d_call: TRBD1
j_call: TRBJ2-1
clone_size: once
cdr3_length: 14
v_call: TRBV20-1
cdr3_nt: TGCAGTGCTAGTGGAAGGACCCAGGGGGTATGGCAGTTCTTC
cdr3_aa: CSASGRTQGVWQFF

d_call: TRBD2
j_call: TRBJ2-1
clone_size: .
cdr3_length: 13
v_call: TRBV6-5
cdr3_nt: TGTGCCGTACTAGCGCCATCCTACAATGAGCAGTTCTTC
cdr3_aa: CAVLAPSYNEQFF

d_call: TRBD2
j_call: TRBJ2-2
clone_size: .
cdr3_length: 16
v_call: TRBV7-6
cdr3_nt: TGTGCCAGCAGCCAGTTAGCGGGAGGCGGCTCCGGGGAGCTGTTTTTT
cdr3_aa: CASSQLAGGGSGELFF

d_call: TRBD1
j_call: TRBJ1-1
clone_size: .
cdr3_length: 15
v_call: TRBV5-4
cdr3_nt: TGTGCCAGCAGCCCATGGACAGGGGGAACCACTGAAGCTTTCTTT
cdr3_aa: CASSPWTGGTTEAFF

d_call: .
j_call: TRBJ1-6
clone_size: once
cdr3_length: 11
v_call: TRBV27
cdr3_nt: TGTGCCAGCGGTTACGGTTCACCCCTCCACTTT
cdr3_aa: CASGYGSPLHF

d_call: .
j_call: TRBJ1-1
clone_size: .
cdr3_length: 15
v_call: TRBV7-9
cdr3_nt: TGTGCCAGCAGCTCACCGGGACATATGAACACTGAAGCTTTCTTT
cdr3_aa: CASSSPGHMNTEAFF

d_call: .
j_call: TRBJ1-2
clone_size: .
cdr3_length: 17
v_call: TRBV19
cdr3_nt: TGTGCCAGCAGACTACCGTTAGGGACAAATTATCACTATGGCTACACCTTC
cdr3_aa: CASRLPLGTNYHYGYTF

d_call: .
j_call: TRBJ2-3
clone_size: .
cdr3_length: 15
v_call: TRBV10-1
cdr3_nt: TGCGCCAGCAGTGAGAGTGGCGGGATAACAGATACGCAGTATTTT
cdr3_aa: CASSESGGITDTQYF

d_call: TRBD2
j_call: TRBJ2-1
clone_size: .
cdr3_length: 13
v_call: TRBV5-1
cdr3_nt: TGCGCCAGTCAGCGGGGATCAGGAAATGAGCAGTTCTTC
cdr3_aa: CASQRGSGNEQFF

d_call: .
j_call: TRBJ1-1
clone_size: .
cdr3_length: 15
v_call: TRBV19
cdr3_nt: TGTGCCAGTAGTAGCAACAGGGATGGATCCACTGAAGCTTTCTTT
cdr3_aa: CASSSNRDGSTEAFF

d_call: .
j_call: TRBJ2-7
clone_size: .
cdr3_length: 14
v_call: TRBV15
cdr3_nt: TGTGCCACCAGCAGTTCTAGCGCCTTCTACGAGCAGTACTTC
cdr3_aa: CATSSSSAFYEQYF

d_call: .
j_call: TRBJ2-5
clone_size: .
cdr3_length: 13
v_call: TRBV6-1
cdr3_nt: TGTGCCAGCAGTGACAGGGGCGTTAAGACCCAGTACTTC
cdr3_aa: CASSDRGVKTQYF

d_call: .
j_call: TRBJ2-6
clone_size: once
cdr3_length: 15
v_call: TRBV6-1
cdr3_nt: TGTGCCAGCAGTGACCACATCTCTGGGGCCAACGTCCTGACTTTC
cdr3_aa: CASSDHISGANVLTF

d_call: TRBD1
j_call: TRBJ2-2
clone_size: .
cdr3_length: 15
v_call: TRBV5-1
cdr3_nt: TGCGCCAGCCGAACCGGGACAGGGGTCGCCGGGGAGCTGTTTTTT
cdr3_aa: CASRTGTGVAGELFF

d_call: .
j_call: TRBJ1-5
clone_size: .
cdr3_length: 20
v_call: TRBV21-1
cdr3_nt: TGTGCCAGCAGCTCTCCCCGCCGGGACAGGGAAGCTTATAGCAATCAGCCCCAGCATTTT
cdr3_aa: CASSSPRRDREAYSNQPQHF

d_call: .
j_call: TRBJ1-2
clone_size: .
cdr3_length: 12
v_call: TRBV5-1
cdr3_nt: TGCGCCAGCACTAGTTCTGACTATGGCTACACCTTC
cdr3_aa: CASTSSDYGYTF

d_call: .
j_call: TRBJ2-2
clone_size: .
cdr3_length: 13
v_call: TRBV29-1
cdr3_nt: TGCAGCGGGAGTGGACAGAACACCGGGGAGCTGTTTTTT
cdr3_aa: CSGSGQNTGELFF

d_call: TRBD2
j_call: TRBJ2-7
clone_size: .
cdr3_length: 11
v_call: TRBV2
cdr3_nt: TGTGCCACCGCGGGGGGGTACGAGCAGTACTTC
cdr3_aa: CATAGGYEQYF

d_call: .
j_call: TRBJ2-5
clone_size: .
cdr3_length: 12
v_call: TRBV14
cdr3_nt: TGTGCCAGCAGCCAAGCGGGAGAGACCCAGTACTTC
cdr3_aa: CASSQAGETQYF

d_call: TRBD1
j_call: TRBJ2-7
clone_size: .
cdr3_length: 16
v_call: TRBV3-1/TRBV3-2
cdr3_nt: TGTGCCAGCAGCCAATATGGGACAGGGGGCTCCTACGAGCAGTACTTC
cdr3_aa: CASSQYGTGGSYEQYF

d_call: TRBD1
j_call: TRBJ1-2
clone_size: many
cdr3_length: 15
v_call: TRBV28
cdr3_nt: TGTGCCAGCAGTCTTCAGACAGGGCTGTTCTATGGCTACACCTTC
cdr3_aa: CASSLQTGLFYGYTF

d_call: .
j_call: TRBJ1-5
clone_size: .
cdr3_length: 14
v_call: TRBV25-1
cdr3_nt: TGTGCCAGCAGTGATTACAGGGCGGATCAGCCCCAGCATTTT
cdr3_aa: CASSDYRADQPQHF

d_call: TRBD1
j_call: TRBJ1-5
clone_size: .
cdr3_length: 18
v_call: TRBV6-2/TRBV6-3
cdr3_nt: TGTGCCAGCAGTTACCCCGGACAGGGGGGTGTCCGCCGGTCTCCCCAGCATTTT
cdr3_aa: CASSYPGQGGVRRSPQHF

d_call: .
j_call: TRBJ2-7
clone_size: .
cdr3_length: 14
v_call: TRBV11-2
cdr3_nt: TGTGCCAGCAGCTTGGTACAGGGTGCCTACGAGCAGTACTTC
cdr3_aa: CASSLVQGAYEQYF

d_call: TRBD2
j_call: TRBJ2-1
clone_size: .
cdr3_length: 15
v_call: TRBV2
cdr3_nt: TGTGCGAGCGTCCCGTCGGGGGGGGCCTACAATGAGCAGTTCTTC
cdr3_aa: CASVPSGGAYNEQFF

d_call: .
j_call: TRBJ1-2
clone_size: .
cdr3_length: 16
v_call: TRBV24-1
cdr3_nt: TGTGCCACCAGTGACCACCCTATGAGGACAGTGTATGGCTACACCTTC
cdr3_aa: CATSDHPMRTVYGYTF

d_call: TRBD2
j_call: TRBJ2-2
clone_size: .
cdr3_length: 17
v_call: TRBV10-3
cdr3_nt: TGTGCCATCCGGGGGACTAGCGGGGGGAGTAACACCGGGGAGCTGTTTTTT
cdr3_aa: CAIRGTSGGSNTGELFF

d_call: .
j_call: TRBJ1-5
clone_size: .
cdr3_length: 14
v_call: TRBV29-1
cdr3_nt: TGCAGCGTTCAAGGGGTACAGGGAGATCAGCCCCAGCATTTT
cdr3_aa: CSVQGVQGDQPQHF

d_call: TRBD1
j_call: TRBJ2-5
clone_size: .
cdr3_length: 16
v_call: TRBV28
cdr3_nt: TGTGCCAGCGGGGGAGGGACAGGGGGTGCCGGGGAGACCCAGTACTTC
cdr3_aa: CASGGGTGGAGETQYF

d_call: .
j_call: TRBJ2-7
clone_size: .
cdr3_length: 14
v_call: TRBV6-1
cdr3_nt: TGTGCCAGCAGTGAACTAGAGGGAGCACACGAGCAGTACTTC
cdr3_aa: CASSELEGAHEQYF

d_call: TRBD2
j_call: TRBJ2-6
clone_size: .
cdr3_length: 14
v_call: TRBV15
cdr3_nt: TGTGCAGTAGCGGGGTCTACTGGGGCCAACGTCCTGACTTTC
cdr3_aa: CAVAGSTGANVLTF

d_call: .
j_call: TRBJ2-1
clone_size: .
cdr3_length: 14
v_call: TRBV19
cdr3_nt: TGTGCCAGTAGTGCAACAAGGGGTGGGAATGAGCAGTTCTTC
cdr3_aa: CASSATRGGNEQFF

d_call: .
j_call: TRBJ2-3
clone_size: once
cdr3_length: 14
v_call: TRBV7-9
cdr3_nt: TGTGCCAGCAGCTCCCCCGGTTCTTCGTATACGCAGTATTTT
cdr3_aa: CASSSPGSSYTQYF

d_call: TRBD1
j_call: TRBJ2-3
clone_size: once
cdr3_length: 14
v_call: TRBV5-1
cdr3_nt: TGCGCCAGCAGCTCGGGACAGGACACAGATACGCAGTATTTT
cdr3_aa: CASSSGQDTDTQYF

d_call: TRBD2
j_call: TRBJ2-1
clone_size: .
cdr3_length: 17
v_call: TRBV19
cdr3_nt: TGTGCCAGTAGGTCGAGCGGCGGGGGAGGTAGGAACTATGAGCAGTTCTTC
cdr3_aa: CASRSSGGGGRNYEQFF